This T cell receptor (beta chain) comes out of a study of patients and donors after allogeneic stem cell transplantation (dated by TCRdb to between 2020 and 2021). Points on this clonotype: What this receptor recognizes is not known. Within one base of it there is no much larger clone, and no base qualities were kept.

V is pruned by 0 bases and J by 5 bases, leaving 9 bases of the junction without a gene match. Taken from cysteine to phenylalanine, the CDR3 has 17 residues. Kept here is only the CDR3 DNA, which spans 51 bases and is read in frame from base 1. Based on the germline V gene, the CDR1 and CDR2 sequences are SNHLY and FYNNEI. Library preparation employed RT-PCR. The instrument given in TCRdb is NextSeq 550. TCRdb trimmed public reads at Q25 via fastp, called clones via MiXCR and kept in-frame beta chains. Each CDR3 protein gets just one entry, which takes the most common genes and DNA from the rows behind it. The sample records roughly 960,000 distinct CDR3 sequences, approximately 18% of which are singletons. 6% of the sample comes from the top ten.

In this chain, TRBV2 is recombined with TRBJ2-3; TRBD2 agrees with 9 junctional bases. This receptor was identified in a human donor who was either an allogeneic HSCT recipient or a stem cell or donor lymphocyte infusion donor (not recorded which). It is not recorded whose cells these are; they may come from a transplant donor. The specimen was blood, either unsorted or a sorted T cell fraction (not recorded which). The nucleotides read TGTGCCAGCAGTGAAGCGGGACTAGCAGCGGCCGGAGATACGCAGTATTTT. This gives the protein CASSEAGLAAAGDTQYF.